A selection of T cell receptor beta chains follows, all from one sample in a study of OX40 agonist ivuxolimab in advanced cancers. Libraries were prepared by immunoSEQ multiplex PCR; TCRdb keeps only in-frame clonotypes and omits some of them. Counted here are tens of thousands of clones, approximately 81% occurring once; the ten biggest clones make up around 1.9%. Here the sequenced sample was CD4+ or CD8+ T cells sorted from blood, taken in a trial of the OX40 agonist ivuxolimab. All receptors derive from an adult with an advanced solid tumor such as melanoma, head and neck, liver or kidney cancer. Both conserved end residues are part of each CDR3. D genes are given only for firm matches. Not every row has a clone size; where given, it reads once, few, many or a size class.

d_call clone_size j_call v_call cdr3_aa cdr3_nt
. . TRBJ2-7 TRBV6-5 CASSLRTARYEQYF TGTGCCAGCAGCCTCCGGACAGCCCGCTACGAGCAGTACTTC
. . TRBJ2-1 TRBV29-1 CSVSLHNEQFF TGCAGCGTTTCCCTCCACAATGAGCAGTTCTTC
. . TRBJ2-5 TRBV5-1 CASSLNPGVVETQYF TGCGCCAGCAGCTTGAATCCAGGGGTTGTAGAGACCCAGTACTTC
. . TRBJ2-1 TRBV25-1 CASSESKGPSYNEQFF TGTGCCAGCAGTGAATCAAAGGGGCCCTCCTACAATGAGCAGTTCTTC
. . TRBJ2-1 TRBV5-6 CASSLSYGSTYNEQFF TGTGCCAGCAGCTTAAGCTATGGCAGTACCTACAATGAGCAGTTCTTC
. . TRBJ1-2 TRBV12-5 CASGLSGAHYGYTF TGTGCTAGTGGCCTATCAGGGGCCCACTATGGCTACACCTTC
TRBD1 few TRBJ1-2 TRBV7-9 CASSPEGAQNGYTF TGTGCCAGCAGCCCTGAGGGGGCGCAAAATGGCTACACCTTC
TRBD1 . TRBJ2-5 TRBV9 CASSGGQGVFETQYF TGTGCCAGCAGCGGGGGACAGGGGGTATTTGAGACCCAGTACTTC
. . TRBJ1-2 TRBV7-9 CASSYQGHYGYTF TGTGCCAGCAGCTACCAGGGGCACTATGGCTACACCTTC
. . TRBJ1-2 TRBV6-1 CASSAGTLFRGYTF TGTGCCAGTTCTGCCGGGACGCTTTTTAGGGGCTACACCTTC
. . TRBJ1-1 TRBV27 CASSRVGGGNTEAFF TGTGCCAGCAGTAGGGTCGGGGGGGGAAACACTGAAGCTTTCTTT
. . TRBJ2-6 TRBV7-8 CASSLGGSSGANVLTF TGTGCCAGCAGCTTAGGAGGGTCCTCTGGGGCCAACGTCCTGACTTTC
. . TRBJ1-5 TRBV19 CASSMQGRANQPQHF TGTGCCAGTAGTATGCAGGGTCGGGCTAATCAGCCCCAGCATTTT
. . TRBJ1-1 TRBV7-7 CASSLADGTEAFF TGTGCTAGCAGCTTAGCTGATGGGACTGAAGCTTTCTTT
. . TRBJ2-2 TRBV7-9 CASSGHSGTGELFF TGTGCCAGCAGCGGTCACTCTGGAACCGGGGAGCTGTTTTTT
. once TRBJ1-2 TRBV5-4 CASSWAGLDGYTF TGTGCCAGCAGCTGGGCGGGTTTGGATGGCTACACCTTC
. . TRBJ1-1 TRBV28 CASRPTAGPGTRANTEAFF TGTGCCAGCAGACCAACTGCCGGTCCCGGGACCCGGGCGAACACTGAAGCTTTCTTT
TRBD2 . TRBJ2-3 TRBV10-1 CASSESPKGKREGGTDTQYF TGCGCCAGCAGTGAGTCACCCAAGGGGAAGCGGGAGGGCGGGACAGATACGCAGTATTTT
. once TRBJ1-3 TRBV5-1 CASSLAGTVSGNTIYF TGCGCCAGCAGCTTGGCCGGGACGGTCTCTGGAAACACCATATATTTT
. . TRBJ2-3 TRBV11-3 CASSLELRLTSTDTQYF TGTGCCAGCAGCTTAGAACTGAGGCTCACTAGCACAGATACGCAGTATTTT
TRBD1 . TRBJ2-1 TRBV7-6 CASSPTGEIGNEQFF TGTGCCAGCAGCCCTACAGGGGAAATTGGCAATGAGCAGTTCTTC
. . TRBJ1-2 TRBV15 CATSRGTEGYTF TGTGCCACCAGCAGAGGCACGGAAGGCTACACCTTC
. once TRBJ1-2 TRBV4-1 CASSLQGSDYGYTF TGCGCCAGCAGCCTCCAGGGTTCGGACTATGGCTACACCTTC
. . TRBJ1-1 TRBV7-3 CASSLNRAAEAFF TGTGCCAGCAGCTTAAACAGGGCCGCTGAAGCTTTCTTT
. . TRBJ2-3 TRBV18 CASSPPSLAVGTDTQYF TGTGCCAGCTCACCCCCCTCCCTAGCCGTGGGCACAGATACGCAGTATTTT
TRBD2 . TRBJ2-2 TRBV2 CASTGIAGSSGELFF TGTGCCAGCACAGGAATAGCGGGAAGCTCCGGGGAGCTGTTTTTT
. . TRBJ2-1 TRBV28 CASSSRDASSYNEQFF TGTGCCAGCAGTTCCCGGGACGCCAGCTCCTACAATGAGCAGTTCTTC
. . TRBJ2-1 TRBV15 CATSTIINEQFF TGTGCCACCAGCACAATTATAAATGAGCAGTTCTTC
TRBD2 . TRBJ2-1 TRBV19 CASNFASGRTNEQFF TGTGCCAGTAATTTCGCTAGCGGGAGAACAAATGAGCAGTTCTTC
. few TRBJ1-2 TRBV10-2 CASRPQDGYGYTF TGCGCCAGCAGGCCCCAGGACGGATATGGCTACACCTTC
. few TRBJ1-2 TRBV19 CASQTGANYGYTF TGTGCCAGCCAGACAGGAGCTAACTATGGCTACACCTTC
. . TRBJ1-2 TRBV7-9 CASSLEVANYGYTF TGTGCCAGCAGCTTAGAGGTCGCTAACTATGGCTACACCTTC
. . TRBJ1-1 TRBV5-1 CASSLDRKTEAFF TGCGCCAGCAGCTTGGACAGGAAAACTGAAGCTTTCTTT
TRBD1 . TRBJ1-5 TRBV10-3 CAISGQGFSQPQHF TGTGCCATCAGTGGACAGGGGTTCAGTCAGCCCCAGCATTTT
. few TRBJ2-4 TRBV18 CASSMQTGNLAKNIQYF TGTGCCAGCTCAATGCAGACAGGAAACCTAGCCAAAAACATTCAGTACTTC